This T cell receptor beta chain came from a study of molecular identifiers for immune sequencing clone quantification. TCRdb reprocessed the PCR reads via MiXCR and lists one record per CDR3 protein. The sample holds hundreds of thousands of distinct CDR3 sequences, 24% seen once. The germline V gene encodes CDR1 MDHEN and CDR2 SYDVKM. The CDR3 loop spans 14 amino acids. Germline trimming cut 5 bases from V and 3 bases from J; bases unmatched to any gene: 2. Study results and caveats: A shared barcode on identical TCR molecules could lead to underestimated sizes for highly expanded clones.

About this clonotype: The antigen remains undetermined.

This TCR was recovered from a human donor in good health. Some libraries in this study had Jurkat cell RNA spiked in. The specimen was naive CD8+ T cells from blood, with Jurkat cell RNA spiked in. Regarding subset: FACS-sorted CD8+CD4-CCR7+CD45RA+ naive T cells. J is TRBJ2-7 and V is TRBV28, with 12 nucleotides matching TRBD1. CDR3 nucleotide sequence: TGTGCCAGCAGTGGGACAGGGGGCAACTACGAGCAGTACTTC. It translates to CASSGTGGNYEQYF.